One sample yielded the 2 T cell receptor beta chains listed below, sequenced in a study of blood T cell repertoires in COVID-19. The table came from immunoSEQ multiplex PCR; TCRdb's copy has only in-frame clones and leaves some out. The data contain a few hundred thousand clones, 80% to 85% of them singletons. The specimen sequenced was PBMCs or T cells enriched from blood (not recorded which). These receptors originate from a woman between 45 and 60 years old who had recovered from COVID-19.

The chain recombines TRBV7-9 with TRBJ1-2, with a possible D match to TRBD1 (6 bases). The V end was cut by 0 bases, the J end by 2 bases, with 10 bases between. This CDR3 is 15 amino acids long. CDR1 is SEHNR, CDR2 FQNEAQ, per germline (reference sequence). The CDR3 DNA sequence: TGTGCCAGCAGCTTAGCGGCAGGGGACAACTATGGCTACACCTTC. Translation gives CASSLAAGDNYGYTF.

Note on this clone: The same CDR3 can be traced to other DNA sequences in this sample. The chain links TRBV9 to TRBJ1-2, with D possibly matching TRBD1 (6 bases). The V end lost 0 bases, the J end lost 1 base, and 7 bases lay between the germline ends. The CDR3 is 14 amino acids. CDR1 is SGDLS and CDR2 is YYNGEE in the germline V gene. The CDR3 protein is CASSVGGLNYGYTF. The CDR3 DNA follows: TGTGCCAGCAGCGTAGGGGGGCTTAACTATGGCTACACCTTC.